The 18 T cell receptor beta chains in this list originate from one sample, sequenced in a study of blood T cell repertoires in COVID-19 (dated by TCRdb to 2020 to 2021). To prepare the library, the immunoSEQ multiplex PCR assay was applied. As stored in TCRdb, this immuneACCESS dataset retains in-frame rearrangements with V and J assigned. A fraction of the clones does not appear; measured against another copy, unresolved V genes explain less than half of the discrepancy, and the remainder lacks a known reason. Present in this sample are 120,000 or so clones, around 80% of which were seen just once. Clones ranked in the top ten supply 15% to 20% of the sample. Sequenced input: peripheral blood. Receptor source: a man aged 60 to 69 with active or convalescent COVID-19.

This clone was counted a few times. CDR3 coding DNA: TGTGCCAGCTGGGGGCGCTACAATGAGCAGTTCTTC. The encoded protein is CASWGRYNEQFF. The genes are TRBV27 and TRBJ2-1, with a weak D call TRBD1 (6 bases). CDR1 is MNHEY, CDR2 SMNVEV, per germline (reference sequence). The CDR3 extends over 12 amino acids. Trimming cost V 8 bases and J 3 bases, with 8 bases left between them.

This clone was seen a single time. V is TRBV6-4 and J is TRBJ2-1, with 10 bases aligning to TRBD2. The CDR3 contains 15 residues. The V gene's germline CDR1 is MRHNA and CDR2 SNTAGT. The V gene end was trimmed by 3 bases and the J gene end by 4 bases; junction bases not matched to a gene: 3. CDR3 sequence reads: CASSEVGLAYNEQFF. The CDR3 DNA sequence: TGTGCCAGCAGTGAGGTGGGACTAGCGTACAATGAGCAGTTCTTC.

The chain combines TRBV27 with TRBJ2-7; 9 bases are shared with TRBD2. Germline loops: CDR1 MNHEY, CDR2 SMNVEV (reference sequence). This CDR3 is built from 15 residues. With V trimmed by 4 bases and J by 2 bases, 6 bases remained unmatched. CDR3 amino acids: CASSSSGRRPYEQYF. For the CDR3, the DNA is TGTGCCAGCAGTTCGAGCGGGAGGCGCCCCTACGAGCAGTACTTC.

The J gene is TRBJ2-7, the V gene TRBV27; 8 nucleotides align to TRBD2. Germline assignment: CDR1 MNHEY and CDR2 SMNVEV (reference sequence). J was trimmed by 2 bases and V by 3 bases; bases with no gene match: 9. The CDR3 loop spans 16 amino acids. This chain's CDR3 is CASSFSGAWVPYEQYF. CDR3 nucleotide sequence: TGTGCCAGCAGTTTTAGCGGGGCCTGGGTCCCCTACGAGCAGTACTTC.

The J gene is TRBJ2-5, the V gene TRBV7-9, with 7 bases that match TRBD1. Germline CDR1 is SEHNR and CDR2 is FQNEAQ (reference sequence). The junction had 7 bases not matched to a gene; V was cut back by 4 bases and J by 5 bases. The CDR3 extends over 14 amino acids. CDR3 coding DNA: TGTGCCAGCAGCTCCCTAGGGGGCGGGGAGACCCAGTACTTC. This gives the protein CASSSLGGGETQYF.

This chain joins TRBV5-1 and TRBJ2-5, with unresolved D. This CDR3 has 13 amino acids. Germline loops: CDR1 SGHRS, CDR2 YFSETQ. V was trimmed by 6 bases and J by 7 bases, leaving 16 bases between them. The CDR3 region has the DNA TGCGCCAGCACCATTCCCACTTCAGGGACCCAGTACTTC. This sequence encodes CASTIPTSGTQYF.

The chain couples TRBV4-3 to TRBJ1-3; 8 bases agree with TRBD1. The CDR3 is 15 residues long. Germline values: CDR1 LGHNA, CDR2 YSLEER. V was clipped by 1 base and J by 8 bases; unmatched bases: 7. The CDR3 nucleotides read TGCGCCAGCAGCCAAGCTCGGACAGGGTCGGACACCATATATTTT. Amino acids: CASSQARTGSDTIYF.

The chain is built from TRBV29-1 and TRBJ2-5; maybe TRBD2 (6 bases). This CDR3 has 13 amino acids. The germline gives CDR1 SQVTM, CDR2 ANQGSEA. V lost 1 base and J 5 bases, leaving 11 bases between the germline ends. The CDR3 loop is CSVEGLVRETQYF. As DNA, the CDR3 is TGCAGCGTTGAAGGACTAGTGAGGGAGACCCAGTACTTC. Supplemented by reference TRBV29-1 and TRBJ2-5, the full variable domain reads SAVISQKPSRDICQRGTSLTIQCQVDSQVTMMFWYRQQPGQSLTLIATANQGSEATYESGFVIDKFPISRPNLTFSTLTVSNMSPEDSSIYLCSVEGLVRETQYFGPGTRLLVL.

The gene calls are TRBV6-5 and TRBJ2-7; D perhaps matches TRBD1 (5 bases). CDR1 is MNHEY, CDR2 SVGAGI, per germline. V lost 7 bases and J lost 0, with 13 bases in between. CDR3 length equals 14 residues. For the CDR3, the DNA is TGTGCCAGCAAGGACACCGTCGTCTCCTACGAGCAGTACTTC. This sequence encodes CASKDTVVSYEQYF.

The rearrangement uses TRBV4-2 and TRBJ2-7; D is undetermined. V was clipped by 1 base and J by 3 bases, with 13 bases between them. CDR1 and CDR2 from the germline V gene are LGHNA and YNFKEQ. This CDR3 has 15 residues. The CDR3 DNA is TGTGCCAGCAGCCAAGTGAACCAAGGCGGCTACGAGCAGTACTTC. This codes for CASSQVNQGGYEQYF.

The chain is built from TRBV7-3 and TRBJ2-5; TRBD1 aligns across 9 bases. V was clipped by 5 bases and J by 4 bases; unmatched bases: 11. This CDR3 has 16 amino acids. The V gene's germline CDR1 is SGHTA and CDR2 FQGTGA. The DNA for the CDR3 is TGTGCCAGCAGCCCATCAGGACAGGGGAGTGGAGAGACCCAGTACTTC. The encoded protein is CASSPSGQGSGETQYF.

The rearrangement uses TRBV6-2 or TRBV6-3 and TRBJ2-3; tentative D call: TRBD1 (6 bases). The ends were cut back, 2 bases at V and 0 bases at J, with 18 bases in the middle. Germline CDR1 MNHEY, CDR2 SVGEGT. The CDR3 length is 18 residues. In DNA form, the CDR3 reads TGTGCCAGCAGTTACGTCGAGGGCAGGGGCTTAAGCACAGATACGCAGTATTTT. Translating it yields CASSYVEGRGLSTDTQYF.

This clone was detected a few times. CDR3: CASSLGPSLSTQYF. The CDR3 bases are TGTGCCAGCAGTTTGGGGCCGTCCCTTTCCACCCAGTACTTC. This chain uses TRBV28 with TRBJ2-5; D may be TRBD1 (5 bases). Per the germline V gene, CDR1 is MDHEN and CDR2 is SYDVKM. V was shortened by 3 bases and J by 8 bases, with 16 bases between the two germline ends. The CDR3 covers 14 residues.

The chain uses TRBV27 and TRBJ2-3, with 11 bases lining up with TRBD2. After removal of 5 bases from V and 8 bases from J, the junction contained 21 bases not matched to a gene. CDR3 length: 19 residues. Per germline, CDR1 MNHEY and CDR2 SMNVEV (reference sequence). CDR3 DNA sequence: TGTGCCAGCAGTCCATCCCCTTCTAGCGGGAGGACACCGGGGGGTACGCAGTATTTT. Its protein is CASSPSPSSGRTPGGTQYF.

The V and J genes are TRBV30 and TRBJ1-1; no clear D gene. V lost 2 bases and J lost 4, with 17 bases in between. CDR1 GTSNPN and CDR2 SVGIG come from the germline V gene (reference sequence). CDR3 size: 15 residues. The CDR3 nucleotides are TGTGCCTGGAGTCTCGGACTGGGAAGAGTCACTGAAGCTTTCTTT. Translation gives CAWSLGLGRVTEAFF.

The rearrangement uses TRBV9 and TRBJ2-1; 11 nucleotides match TRBD2. This CDR3 spans 17 amino acids. The junction had 3 bases not matched to a gene; V was cut back by 0 bases and J by 1 base. CDR1 and CDR2 (germline): SGDLS, YYNGEE. CDR3 protein: CASSVALAGGSYNEQFF. Written as DNA, the CDR3 is TGTGCCAGCAGCGTAGCTCTAGCGGGGGGATCCTACAATGAGCAGTTCTTC.

The gene calls are TRBV27 and TRBJ1-1, with D maybe TRBD1 (5 bases). Germline V CDR1 and CDR2: MNHEY, SMNVEV (reference sequence). CDR3 length equals 15 residues. The ends were cut back, 5 bases at V and 1 base at J, with 14 bases in the middle. CDR3 amino acids: CASSPRTLSNTEAFF. As DNA, the CDR3 is TGTGCCAGCAGTCCTCGGACACTGTCGAACACTGAAGCTTTCTTT.

The chain recombines TRBV5-4 with TRBJ1-4; tentatively, D is TRBD1 (5 bases). The CDR3 runs 14 residues. The V gene's germline CDR1 is SGHNT and CDR2 YYREEE (reference sequence). Trimming stripped 0 bases from V and 6 bases from J, with 9 bases between. Here the CDR3 reads CASSLAGGDEKLFF. CDR3 DNA sequence: TGTGCCAGCAGCTTGGCCGGGGGGGATGAAAAACTGTTTTTT.